A single TCR beta chain is shown here with its context. This entry belongs to a study of shared clonotypes between healthy human individuals. Measured with immunoSEQ multiplex PCR; TCRdb has only the in-frame clones, and not every one. Of fewer than 600,000 clones in the sample, about 74% were seen once. Sequenced: PBMCs. The source of this sequence is a woman in her 40s in good health. Some clones in this sample may be carry-over from other donors' samples.

CDR3 nucleotide sequence: TGTGCCAGCAGTCCACGTGGGGTCAGTAGCGGGAGTTCCTACGAGCAGTACTTC. Protein: CASSPRGVSSGSSYEQYF. The V and J genes are TRBV7-6 and TRBJ2-7; TRBD2 matches at 9 bases. CDR3 length: 18 residues. CDR1 and CDR2 from the germline V gene are SGHVS and FNYEAQ. Trimming at V came to 6 bases and at J to 1 base, leaving 16 bases not matched to a gene.